This T cell receptor beta chain was captured by sequencing in a study of CD8 T cells in ankylosing spondylitis. TCRdb analysed the 5' RACE reads with MiXCR anew, one entry per CDR3 protein. The sample yields roughly 180,000 distinct CDR3 sequences, around 10% seen once. This clonotype showed up many times. The clonotype comes from a male donor with ankylosing spondylitis or in good health (not recorded which). The source material was blood, either unsorted or a sorted T cell fraction (not recorded which).

The DNA for the CDR3 is TGTGCCAGCAGCCTAGCGGGAGAGTTAGCCAAAAACATTCAGTACTTC. Translated: CASSLAGELAKNIQYF. The V and J genes are TRBV28 and TRBJ2-4, with 10 bases lining up with TRBD2. With 6 bases clipped from V and 0 bases from J, the junction kept 5 bases outside the gene matches. The CDR3 extends over 16 amino acids. Germline V CDR1 and CDR2: MDHEN, SYDVKM. The full variable domain, its missing parts supplied by reference TRBV28 and TRBJ2-4, is DVKVTQSSRYLVKRTGEKVFLECVQDMDHENMFWYRQDPGLGLRLIYFSYDVKMKEKGDIPEGYSVSREKKERFSLILESASTNQTSMYLCASSLAGELAKNIQYFGAGTRLSVL.